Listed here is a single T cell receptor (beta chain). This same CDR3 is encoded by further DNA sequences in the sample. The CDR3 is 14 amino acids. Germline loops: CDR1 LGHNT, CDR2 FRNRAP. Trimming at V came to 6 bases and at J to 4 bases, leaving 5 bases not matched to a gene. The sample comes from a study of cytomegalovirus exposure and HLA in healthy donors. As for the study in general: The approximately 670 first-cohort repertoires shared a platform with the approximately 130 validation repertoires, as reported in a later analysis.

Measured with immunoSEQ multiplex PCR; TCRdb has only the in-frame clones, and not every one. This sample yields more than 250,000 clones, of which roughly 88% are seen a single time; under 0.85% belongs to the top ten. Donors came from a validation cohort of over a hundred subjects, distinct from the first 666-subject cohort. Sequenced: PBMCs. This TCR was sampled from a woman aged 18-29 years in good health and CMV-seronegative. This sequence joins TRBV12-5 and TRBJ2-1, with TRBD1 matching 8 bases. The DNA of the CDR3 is TGTGCTAGTGGGGGGACAGGAGGTTACAATGAGCAGTTCTTC. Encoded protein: CASGGTGGYNEQFF.